This TCR beta chain was sequenced for a study of blood T cell repertoires in COVID-19. Looking at the study overall: COVID-19 samples from acute and convalescent phases originated in the United States, Italy and Spain. The analysed material was cDNA or gDNA that came from T cells, B-cell-depleted T cells, or PBMCs.

Original processing notes: Researchers report that nucleated cell counts were estimated from reference gene primer amplification. The data were produced by immunoSEQ multiplex PCR, yet TCRdb's version contains in-frame clones alone and is incomplete. That table gives V, J and clone size, and the DNA gave D and trimming. This sample yields approximately 91,000 clones, of which roughly nine tenths are seen a single time; 3.5% to 5.5% belongs to the top ten. Germline lookup yields CDR1 LGHDT and CDR2 YNNKEL (reference sequence). Trimming took 4 bases from V and 7 from J, leaving 10 bases between them. The CDR3 totals 12 residues.

The sequence was obtained from an older man with acute or convalescent COVID-19. The sample taken for sequencing was peripheral blood. The chain employs TRBV3-1 (or the pseudogene TRBV3-2) and TRBJ1-2; D is ambiguous. CDR3 region: CASSPTIGGYTF. The CDR3 DNA is TGTGCCAGCAGCCCTACTATCGGTGGCTACACCTTC.